This T cell receptor beta chain is from a study of CD8 T cells in ankylosing spondylitis. Study-level findings and limits: Earlier reports found some motif variants in synovial fluid and blood in reactive arthritis.

MiXCR, run by TCRdb on the 5' RACE reads, gives a single entry per CDR3 protein. The sample includes 150,000 to 200,000 distinct CDR3 sequences, 10% to 15% of them seen just once. This clonotype was found a few times. Its specificity is unknown. V shed 0 bases and J 8 bases; nucleotides not matched to a gene: 7. This CDR3 contains 15 residues. CDR1 is MNHEY and CDR2 is SVGAGI in the germline V gene. Sequencing input: blood, either unsorted or a sorted T cell fraction (not recorded which). The sequence was collected from a female donor with ankylosing spondylitis or in good health (not recorded which). V usage is TRBV6-5 and J usage is TRBJ2-1, with 7 bases lining up with TRBD2. The CDR3 bases are TGTGCCAGCAGTTACTCAGAGGAGGGAGGGGATGAGCAGTTCTTC. Protein sequence: CASSYSEEGGDEQFF.